Below, 17 T cell receptor beta chains from the same sample are listed, as sequenced in a study of beta chain features in type 1 diabetes. Study-level results: In all four CD4+ subsets, TCRB CDR3 length was significantly, moderately reduced in type 1 diabetes.

Antigens of these TCRs are unknown. Reverse transcribing all isolated RNA meant expressed TCRB transcripts were sequenced. The data were produced by immunoSEQ multiplex PCR, yet TCRdb's version contains in-frame clones alone and is incomplete. The repertoire holds 250,000 or so clones, with roughly 14% as singletons. The sample consisted of naive CD4+ T cells from blood. The receptors stem from a young man with type 1 diabetes.

V usage is TRBV30 and J usage is TRBJ1-2; the match to TRBD1 covers 7 bases. This CDR3 has 11 amino acids. V dropped 6 bases and J dropped 8; count of bases not matched to a gene: 6. CDR1 GTSNPN and CDR2 SVGIG come from the germline V gene (reference sequence). The CDR3 spells CACVRGRGYTF. DNA of the CDR3: TGTGCCTGCGTAAGGGGGCGAGGCTACACCTTC.

This clone was seen only a few times. The rearrangement links TRBV5-1 to TRBJ2-2, with D possibly being TRBD1 (6 bases). Trimming cost V 4 bases and J 0 bases, with 10 bases left between them. The CDR3 contains 15 residues. Germline CDR1 SGHRS, CDR2 YFSETQ. The CDR3 is CASSPGQPNTGELFF. DNA for the CDR3: TGCGCCAGCAGCCCTGGACAGCCGAACACCGGGGAGCTGTTTTTT.

In this sample, this clone turned up a few times. The chain uses TRBV7-2 and TRBJ1-5, with 8 bases lining up with TRBD1. Germline V CDR1 and CDR2: SGHTA, FQGNSA. Losses at the gene ends were 5 bases for V and 5 bases for J; bases not matched to a gene: 5. The CDR3 length is 14 residues. The CDR3 DNA sequence: TGTGCCAGCAGCCTTGGGGACAGGCATCAGCCCCAGCATTTT. It translates to CASSLGDRHQPQHF.

The chain recombines TRBV2 with TRBJ2-7; 9 bases line up with TRBD1. The trim removed 6 bases at V and 2 bases at J, leaving 5 bases unmatched. This CDR3 is built from 14 residues. The germline CDR1 and CDR2 sequences are SNHLY and FYNNEI. In nucleotides, the CDR3 is TGTGCCAGCAGCGACCGGGACAGGGCCTACGAGCAGTACTTC. Translation gives CASSDRDRAYEQYF.

CDR3 nucleotides: TGTGCCAGTAGCCCAGGAGGGCAAGGCACTGAAGCTTTCTTT. This encodes CASSPGGQGTEAFF. The chain joins TRBV19 to TRBJ1-1; no firm D call. This CDR3 region has 14 residues. Germline-derived CDR1 and CDR2 are LNHDA and SQIVND (reference sequence). Trimming stripped 6 bases from V and 4 bases from J, with 15 bases between.

The table lists this clone with a few counts. The chain recombines TRBV4-1 with TRBJ1-3; D possibly corresponds to TRBD1 (5 bases). Germline-derived CDR1 and CDR2 are MGHRA and YSYEKL. The CDR3 is 17 amino acids. Trimming removed 1 base at V and 0 bases at J, with 13 bases between. Here the CDR3 reads CASSQVPGLRSGNTIYF. For the CDR3, the DNA is TGCGCCAGCAGCCAAGTGCCGGGACTTCGCTCTGGAAACACCATATATTTT.

This clone turned up a few times. The chain combines TRBV18 with TRBJ2-3; the D is unclear. The CDR3 length is 14 residues. The V end was cut by 3 bases, the J end by 8 bases, with 15 bases between. Looked up from germline, CDR1 is KGHSH and CDR2 is LQKENI. The CDR3 sequence is CASSPRTESATQYF. CDR3 coding DNA: TGTGCCAGCTCACCTCGAACGGAGTCTGCTACGCAGTATTTT. The full variable domain, with the rest looked up from reference TRBV18 and TRBJ2-3, is NAGVMQNPRHLVRRRGQEARLRCSPMKGHSHVYWYRQLPEEGLKFMVYLQKENIIDESGMPKERFSAEFPKEGPSILRIQQVVRGDSAAYFCASSPRTESATQYFGPGTRLTVL.

This clone was counted between two and nine times. V usage is TRBV21-1 and J usage is TRBJ1-5; the table's D gene call, TRBD1, was not cross checked with the DNA. TRBV21-1 counts as a pseudogene. There are 15 residues in the CDR3. CDR3 sequence reads: CASSHRGEDNQPQHF. CDR3 coding DNA: TGTGCCAGCAGCCACAGGGGGGAGGACAATCAGCCCCAGCATTTT.

This clone turned up a few times. The gene calls are TRBV6-5 and TRBJ2-3, with D maybe TRBD1 (6 bases). The length of the CDR3 is 15 residues. CDR1 MNHEY and CDR2 SVGAGI come from the germline V gene. V was trimmed by 4 bases and J by 1 base, leaving 12 bases between them. CDR3 region: CASSSGAVGTDTQYF. The CDR3 DNA reads TGTGCCAGCAGTTCAGGGGCGGTGGGCACAGATACGCAGTATTTT.

This clone has a handful of counts. The chain carries TRBV6-5 and TRBJ1-4; D gene uncertain. CDR1 and CDR2 (germline): MNHEY, SVGAGI. The CDR3 totals 14 residues. Deletions cut 5 bases from V and 7 bases from J, with 14 bases between. This CDR3 reads CASSVASEAEKLFF. DNA of the CDR3: TGTGCCAGCAGTGTAGCCTCGGAGGCTGAAAAACTGTTTTTT.

The V call is TRBV6-5, the J call TRBJ1-1, with a tentative D call TRBD1 (5 bases). The CDR3 contains 11 residues. Trimming shortened V by 7 bases and J by 4 bases, and 7 bases separated the two germline ends. The germline gives CDR1 MNHEY, CDR2 SVGAGI. The CDR3 reads CASIRVTEAFF. The CDR3 region has the DNA TGTGCCAGCATCAGGGTCACTGAAGCTTTCTTT.

This rearrangement joins TRBV6-1 to TRBJ2-5, with 7 bases identical to TRBD1. Germline V gene sequence: CDR1 MNHNS, CDR2 SASEGT. V shed 1 base, J shed 2 bases, and the junction held 13 bases outside the gene matches. This CDR3 is built from 18 residues. The CDR3 sequence: CASSEDSRIQGRQETQYF. CDR3 sequence (DNA): TGTGCCAGCAGTGAAGACTCCCGGATACAGGGGCGACAAGAGACCCAGTACTTC.

This clone occurred a few times. V and J are TRBV5-4 and TRBJ2-1; D may be TRBD2 (5 bases). V was clipped by 4 bases and J by 0 bases, with 8 bases between them. Per the germline V gene, CDR1 is SGHNT and CDR2 is YYREEE (reference sequence). The CDR3 is made up of 14 amino acids. The CDR3 sequence: CASSMAGSYNEQFF. The CDR3 region has the DNA TGTGCCAGCAGCATGGCGGGCTCCTACAATGAGCAGTTCTTC.

This clone was seen a few times. The V call is TRBV13, the J call TRBJ1-1; TRBD1 aligns across 8 bases. V lost 6 bases, J lost 3 bases, and 6 bases stayed unmatched. CDR3 size: 14 residues. CDR1 is PRHDT, CDR2 FYEKMQ, per germline (reference sequence). DNA of the CDR3: TGTGCCAGCAGTAGAGCGGACAGGGACACTGAAGCTTTCTTT. It encodes CASSRADRDTEAFF.

The chain joins TRBV6-5 to TRBJ2-7; unclear D gene. Trimming shortened V by 6 bases and J by 3 bases, and 12 bases separated the two germline ends. The CDR3 consists of 13 residues. CDR1 MNHEY and CDR2 SVGAGI come from the germline V gene. The CDR3: CASRSTVGYEQYF. The CDR3 nucleotides are TGTGCCAGCAGATCTACAGTAGGCTACGAGCAGTACTTC.

This clone was counted a few times. The V gene is TRBV6-4, the J gene TRBJ1-1, with D unresolved. The CDR3 is 13 residues long. Trimming took 4 bases from V and 3 from J, leaving 9 bases between them. The germline V gene has CDR1 MRHNA and CDR2 SNTAGT. CDR3 coding DNA: TGTGCCAGCAGTGCCCAGGCTGACACTGAAGCTTTCTTT. Translated, it gives CASSAQADTEAFF.

The CDR3 DNA is TGTGCCAGCAGGCGAACAGGGAGCGAGCAGTACTTC. Amino acids: CASRRTGSEQYF. J is TRBJ2-7 and V is TRBV6-5; a weak D match, TRBD1 (6 bases). V lost 6 bases and J lost 6, with 12 bases in between. This CDR3 comprises 12 residues. Germline loops: CDR1 MNHEY, CDR2 SVGAGI.